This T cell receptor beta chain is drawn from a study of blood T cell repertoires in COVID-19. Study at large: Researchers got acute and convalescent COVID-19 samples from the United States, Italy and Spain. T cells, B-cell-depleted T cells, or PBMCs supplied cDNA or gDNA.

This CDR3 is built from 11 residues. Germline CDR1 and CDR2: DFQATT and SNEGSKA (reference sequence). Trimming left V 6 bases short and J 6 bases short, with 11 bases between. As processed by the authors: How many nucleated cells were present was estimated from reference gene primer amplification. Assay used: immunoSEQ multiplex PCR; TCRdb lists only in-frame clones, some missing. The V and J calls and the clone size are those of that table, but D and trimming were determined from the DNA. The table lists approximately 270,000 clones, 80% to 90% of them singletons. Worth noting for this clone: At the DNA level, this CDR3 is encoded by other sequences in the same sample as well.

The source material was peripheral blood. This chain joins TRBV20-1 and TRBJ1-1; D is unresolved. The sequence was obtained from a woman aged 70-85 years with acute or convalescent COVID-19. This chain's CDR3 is CSAPTEAEAFF. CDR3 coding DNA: TGCAGTGCCCCGACGGAGGCTGAAGCTTTCTTT.